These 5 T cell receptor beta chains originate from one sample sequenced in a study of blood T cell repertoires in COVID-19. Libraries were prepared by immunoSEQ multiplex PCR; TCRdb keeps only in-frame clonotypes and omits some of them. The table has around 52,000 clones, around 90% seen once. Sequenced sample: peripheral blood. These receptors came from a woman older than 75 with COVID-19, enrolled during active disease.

The CDR3 bases are TGTGCCAGCAGGAAAGGGGCTAACTATGGCTACACCTTC. Protein product: CASRKGANYGYTF. This sequence joins TRBV28 and TRBJ1-2; maybe TRBD1 (5 bases). The V end lost 6 bases, the J end lost 0 bases, and 8 bases lay between the germline ends. The V gene's germline CDR1 is MDHEN and CDR2 SYDVKM. The CDR3 has 13 residues.

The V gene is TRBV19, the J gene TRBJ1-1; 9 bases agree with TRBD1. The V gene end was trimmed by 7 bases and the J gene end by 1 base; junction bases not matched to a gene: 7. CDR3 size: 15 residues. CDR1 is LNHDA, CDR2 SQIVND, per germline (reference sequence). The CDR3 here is CASKILGQGNTEAFF. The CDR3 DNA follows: TGTGCCAGTAAGATTTTGGGACAGGGGAACACTGAAGCTTTCTTT. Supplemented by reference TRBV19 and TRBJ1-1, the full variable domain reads DGGITQSPKYLFRKEGQNVTLSCEQNLNHDAMYWYRQDPGQGLRLIYYSQIVNDFQKGDIAEGYSVSREKKESFPLTVTSAQKNPTAFYLCASKILGQGNTEAFFGQGTRLTVV.

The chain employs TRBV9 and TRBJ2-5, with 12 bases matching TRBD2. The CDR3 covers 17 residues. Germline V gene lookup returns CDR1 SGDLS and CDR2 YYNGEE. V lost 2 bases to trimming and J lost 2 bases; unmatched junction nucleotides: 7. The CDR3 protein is CASSVASGGGSQETQYF. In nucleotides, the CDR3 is TGTGCCAGCAGCGTGGCTAGCGGGGGGGGCTCTCAAGAGACCCAGTACTTC.

CDR3: CASSDGGGAGVQETQYF. The DNA of the CDR3 is TGTGCCAGCAGTGACGGTGGGGGCGCAGGTGTCCAAGAGACCCAGTACTTC. V is TRBV6-1 and J is TRBJ2-5, with D possibly being TRBD1 (6 bases). Trimming took 3 bases from V and 1 from J, leaving 18 bases between them. Germline loops: CDR1 MNHNS, CDR2 SASEGT. The length of the CDR3 is 17 residues.

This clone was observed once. The CDR3 sequence: CASRMTGEGQPQHF. DNA for the CDR3: TGTGCCAGCAGAATGACAGGGGAAGGTCAGCCCCAGCATTTT. This sequence joins TRBV6-5 and TRBJ1-5; the match to TRBD1 covers 8 bases. This CDR3 comprises 14 residues. J was trimmed by 6 bases and V by 6 bases; bases with no gene match: 7. Per the germline V gene, CDR1 is MNHEY and CDR2 is SVGAGI.